This TCR beta chain was sequenced during a study of blood T cell repertoires in COVID-19. The CDR3 covers 14 residues. Germline-derived CDR1 and CDR2 are MDHEN and SYDVKM. The V end was cut by 6 bases, the J end by 4 bases, with 15 bases between. Sequencing used immunoSEQ multiplex PCR; TCRdb keeps in-frame clones, though not all of them. Of fewer than 250,000 clones in the sample, 86% were seen once. The rearrangement links TRBV28 to TRBJ1-2; D might be TRBD1 (6 bases). Sequenced material: PBMCs or T cells enriched from blood (not recorded which). The TCR comes from a woman aged 40-49 years with acute COVID-19. CDR3 in amino acids: CASSRGGGSYGYTF. As DNA, the CDR3 is TGTGCCAGCAGCCGGGGAGGGGGATCCTATGGCTACACCTTC.